This TCR beta chain is drawn from a study of long-term antiretroviral therapy in people with HIV. The overall study: The earliest samples predate the 2015 immediate-ART recommendation by about a decade. Study-wide points: From the mid-2000s to the late 2010s, blood was obtained, possibly while participants received older ART regimens. Diversity went up after ART and still fell short of transplant donor controls.

The libraries were made with immunoSEQ v3.0 at survey level. TCRdb's table, derived via immunoSEQ multiplex PCR, lists solely in-frame clones and lacks some. The table has around 9,700 clones, roughly three quarters seen once. The CDR3 sequence is 14 residues long. In germline, CDR1 is MDHEN, CDR2 SYDVKM. V was trimmed by 4 bases and J by 0 bases, leaving 10 bases between them. Turning to this clone: The antigen is not known.

The clonotype originates from a man in his forties with HIV. The J gene is TRBJ2-7, the V gene TRBV28, with TRBD2 as a possible D gene (7 bases). The sample consisted of unsorted PBMCs, taken 1.8 years before starting antiretroviral therapy. The CDR3 coding sequence is TGTGCCAGCAGTTGGGGGGGCGTCTCCTACGAGCAGTACTTC. The encoded protein is CASSWGGVSYEQYF.